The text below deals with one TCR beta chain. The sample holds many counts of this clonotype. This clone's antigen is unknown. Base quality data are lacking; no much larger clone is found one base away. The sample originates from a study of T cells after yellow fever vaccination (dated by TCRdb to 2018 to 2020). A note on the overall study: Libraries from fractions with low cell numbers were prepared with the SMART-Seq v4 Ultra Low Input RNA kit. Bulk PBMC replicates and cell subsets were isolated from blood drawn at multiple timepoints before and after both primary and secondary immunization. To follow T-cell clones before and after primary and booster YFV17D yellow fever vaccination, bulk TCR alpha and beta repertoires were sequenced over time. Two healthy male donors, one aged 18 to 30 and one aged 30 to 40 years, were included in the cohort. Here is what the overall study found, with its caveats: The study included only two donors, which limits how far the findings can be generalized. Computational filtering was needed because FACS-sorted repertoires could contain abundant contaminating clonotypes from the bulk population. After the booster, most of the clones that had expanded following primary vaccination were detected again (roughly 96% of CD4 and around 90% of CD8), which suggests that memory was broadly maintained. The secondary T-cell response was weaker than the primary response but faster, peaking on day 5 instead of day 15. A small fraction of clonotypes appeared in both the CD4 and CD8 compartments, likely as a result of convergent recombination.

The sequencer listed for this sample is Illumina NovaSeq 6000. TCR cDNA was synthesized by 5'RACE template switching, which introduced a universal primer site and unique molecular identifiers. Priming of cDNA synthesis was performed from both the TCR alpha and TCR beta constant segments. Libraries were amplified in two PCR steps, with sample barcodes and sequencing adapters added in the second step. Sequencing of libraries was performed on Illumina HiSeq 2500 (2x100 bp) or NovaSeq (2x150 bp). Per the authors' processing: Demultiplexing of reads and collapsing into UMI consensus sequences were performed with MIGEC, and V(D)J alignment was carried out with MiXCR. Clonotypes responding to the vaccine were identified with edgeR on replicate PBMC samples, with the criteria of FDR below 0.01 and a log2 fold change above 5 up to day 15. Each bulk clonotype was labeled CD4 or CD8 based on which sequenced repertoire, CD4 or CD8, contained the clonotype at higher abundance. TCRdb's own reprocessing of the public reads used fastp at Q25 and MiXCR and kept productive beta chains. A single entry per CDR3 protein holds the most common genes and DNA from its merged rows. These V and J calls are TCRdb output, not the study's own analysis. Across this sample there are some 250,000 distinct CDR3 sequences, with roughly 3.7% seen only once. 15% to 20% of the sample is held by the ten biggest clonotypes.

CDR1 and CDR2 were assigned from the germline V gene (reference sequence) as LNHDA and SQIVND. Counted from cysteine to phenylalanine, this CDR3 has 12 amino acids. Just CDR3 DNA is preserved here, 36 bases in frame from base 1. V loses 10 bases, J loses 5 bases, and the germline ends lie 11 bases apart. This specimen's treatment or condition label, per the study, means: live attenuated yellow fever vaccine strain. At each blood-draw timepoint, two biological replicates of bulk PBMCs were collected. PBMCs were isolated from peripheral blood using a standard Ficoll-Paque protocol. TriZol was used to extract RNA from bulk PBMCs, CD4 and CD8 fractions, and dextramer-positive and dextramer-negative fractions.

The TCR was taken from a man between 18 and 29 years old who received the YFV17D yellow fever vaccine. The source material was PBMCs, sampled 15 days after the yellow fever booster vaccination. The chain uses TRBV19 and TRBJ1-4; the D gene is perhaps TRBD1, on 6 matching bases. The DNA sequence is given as TGTGCCACCAAACAGGGAAATGAAAAACTGTTTTTT. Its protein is CATKQGNEKLFF. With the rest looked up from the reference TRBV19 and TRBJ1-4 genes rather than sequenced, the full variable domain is DGGITQSPKYLFRKEGQNVTLSCEQNLNHDAMYWYRQDPGQGLRLIYYSQIVNDFQKGDIAEGYSVSREKKESFPLTVTSAQKNPTAFYLCATKQGNEKLFFGSGTQLSVL.